This TCR beta chain appears in the sequencing data of a study of shared clonotypes between healthy human individuals. Germline assignment: CDR1 MNHNY and CDR2 SVGAGI (reference sequence). The CDR3 totals 15 residues. Trimming removed 5 bases at V and 3 bases at J, with 16 bases between. It was CD45RO-negative cells, positively selected for CCR7, that made up naive CD8 cells, with terminally differentiated effector memory CD45RA+ cells excluded. The method was immunoSEQ multiplex PCR; TCRdb's version includes in-frame clones alone and lacks a portion of them. The sample has about 1,800,000 clones, about 95% seen once; the top ten hold 0.9% to 1.5%. Details on this clone: Its specificity is not known.

General study results and limits: Specimens sampled were limited to blood, with tissue repertoires likely differing. Clonotypes that were shared across four donors made up 4% to 6% of naive CD4 clonotypes.

This sequence joins TRBV6-6 and TRBJ1-1; D is unresolved. This receptor was identified in a man between 18 and 29 years old in good health. The sequenced material came from naive CD8+ T cells sorted from blood. The DNA of the CDR3 is TGTGCCAGCAGTATGAGGGATGGAGCTGACACTGAAGCTTTCTTT. Translated, it gives CASSMRDGADTEAFF.